This T cell receptor beta chain appears in the sequencing data of a study of cytomegalovirus exposure and HLA in healthy donors. Points from the study as a whole: A missense variant in DCLRE1C was later tied to TCR beta V- and J-gene trimming.

Both 60 Vbeta primers and 13 Jbeta primers went into the PCR. Clones were sequenced by immunoSEQ multiplex PCR, and TCRdb holds only the in-frame ones, with some missing. In the table there are some 120,000 clones, 8% to 10% of which are singletons. Deletions cut 3 bases from V and 3 bases from J, with 12 bases between. CDR1 and CDR2 (germline): SGHRS, YFSETQ. This CDR3 has 15 amino acids. Although they were nominally healthy when sampled, donors likely had unrecorded immune exposures. This clone was detected only a few times. The target antigen is unknown. Sequencing was performed on PBMCs. J is TRBJ2-2 and V is TRBV5-1; maybe TRBD1 (6 bases). The sequence was obtained from a man younger than 40 in good health and CMV-seronegative. In DNA form, the CDR3 reads TGCGCCAGCAGCTCGGAAGGGGGTCACACCGGGGAGCTGTTTTTT. Residues: CASSSEGGHTGELFF.